This entry concerns a single T cell receptor beta chain. CDR3 size: 19 residues. CDR1 and CDR2 from the germline V gene are MDHEN and SYDVKM. V shed 4 bases and J 1 base; nucleotides not matched to a gene: 15. The data derive from a study of T cell changes during pregnancy in multiple sclerosis. Only in-frame clones appear in the TCRdb table, and some are missing; sequencing was by immunoSEQ multiplex PCR. The table has about 97,000 clones, over 75% seen once. The J gene is TRBJ2-3, the V gene TRBV28, with 9 positions matching TRBD1. Sequenced material: peripheral blood, taken in the second trimester of pregnancy. This sequence originates from a female donor in good health, enrolled as a control in a pregnancy study. The CDR3 nucleotides read TGTGCCAGCAGTTCCCCTCCTACAGGGGGCTGGTCGGGCACAGATACGCAGTATTTT. This encodes CASSSPPTGGWSGTDTQYF.